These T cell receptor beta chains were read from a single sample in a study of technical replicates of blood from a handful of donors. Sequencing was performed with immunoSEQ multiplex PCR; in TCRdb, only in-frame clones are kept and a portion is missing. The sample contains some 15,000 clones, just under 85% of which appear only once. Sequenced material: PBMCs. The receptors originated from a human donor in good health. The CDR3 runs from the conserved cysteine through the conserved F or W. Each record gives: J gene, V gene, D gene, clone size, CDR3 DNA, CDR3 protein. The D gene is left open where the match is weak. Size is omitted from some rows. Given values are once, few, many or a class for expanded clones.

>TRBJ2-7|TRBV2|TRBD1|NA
TGTGCCAGCAGTTCGGACAGGGCCTCCTACGAGCAGTACTTC
CASSSDRASYEQYF
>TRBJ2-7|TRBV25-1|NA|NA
TGTGCCAGCAGTGCCACAGGGTCCTACGAGCAGTACTTC
CASSATGSYEQYF
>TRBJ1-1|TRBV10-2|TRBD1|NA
TGCGCCAGCAGCGGACAGGGCCAAATTTGGGGCACTGAAGCTTTCTTT
CASSGQGQIWGTEAFF
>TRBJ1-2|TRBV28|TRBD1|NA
TGTGCCAGCAGCTCGGGACAGAACTATGGCTACACCTTC
CASSSGQNYGYTF
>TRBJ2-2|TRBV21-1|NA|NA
TGTGCCAGCAGCCCTCCAGGGCGGGAGGTGGGCACCGGGGAGCTGTTTTTT
CASSPPGREVGTGELFF
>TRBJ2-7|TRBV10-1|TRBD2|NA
TGCGCCAGCAGTTCTAGCGGGAGAAGGGGAGAGCAGTACTTC
CASSSSGRRGEQYF
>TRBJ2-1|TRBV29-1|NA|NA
TGCAGCGTTGTCGGGTACAATGAGCAGTTCTTC
CSVVGYNEQFF
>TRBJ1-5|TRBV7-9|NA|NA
TGTGCCAGCAGCTCTCCAGGGTCTAGCAATCAGCCCCAGCATTTT
CASSSPGSSNQPQHF
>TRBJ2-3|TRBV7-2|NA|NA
TGTGCCAGCAGCTTATGGAGCGGGCTTGGGGATACGCAGTATTTT
CASSLWSGLGDTQYF
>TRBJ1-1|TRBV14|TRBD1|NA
TGTGCCAGCAGCCAAGGGGCAGGGACAGGGAGGAGGACTGAAGCTTTCTTT
CASSQGAGTGRRTEAFF
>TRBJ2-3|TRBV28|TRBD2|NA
TGTGCCAGCAGTTCAGCGGGAGTCACAGATACGCAGTATTTT
CASSSAGVTDTQYF
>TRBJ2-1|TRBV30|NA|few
TGTGCCTGGAGTAGGGGATTCGACGGGCGAGGCAATGAGCAGTTCTTC
CAWSRGFDGRGNEQFF
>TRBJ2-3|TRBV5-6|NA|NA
TGTGCCAGCAGCTTGCGCCAAGCGGATACGCAGTATTTT
CASSLRQADTQYF
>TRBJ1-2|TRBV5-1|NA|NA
TGCGCCAGCAGCTTGAAAGAACAGGGCCGCTACACCTTC
CASSLKEQGRYTF
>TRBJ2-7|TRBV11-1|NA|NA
TGTGCCAGCAGCCGAGAGGGAGGTCTCTACGAGCAGTACTTC
CASSREGGLYEQYF
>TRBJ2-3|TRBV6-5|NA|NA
TGTGCCAGCACCCACACAGATACGCAGTATTTT
CASTHTDTQYF
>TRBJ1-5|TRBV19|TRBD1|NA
TGTGCCAGTAGTCTACGGGACAGTTCGGTCAATCAGCCCCAGCATTTT
CASSLRDSSVNQPQHF
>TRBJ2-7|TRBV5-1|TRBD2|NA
TGCGCCAGCAGCTTGTCTCTAGCGGGAGGGACCCCTTACGAGCAGTACTTC
CASSLSLAGGTPYEQYF
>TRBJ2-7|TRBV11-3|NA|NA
TGTGCCAGCAGCCCCGGGGGGCAGGGTGCTAGCTCCTACGAGCAGTACTTC
CASSPGGQGASSYEQYF
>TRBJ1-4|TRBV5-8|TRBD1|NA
TGTGCCAGCAGCTTGCACAGGGGGGTTTCAGAAAAACTGTTTTTT
CASSLHRGVSEKLFF
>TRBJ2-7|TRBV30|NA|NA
TGTGCCTGGAACCCCCCCGACACCGCCTACGAGCAGTACTTC
CAWNPPDTAYEQYF
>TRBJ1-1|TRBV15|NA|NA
TGTGCCACCAGCAGAGATCGGGCAGTTGGGGGGACTGAAGCTTTCTTT
CATSRDRAVGGTEAFF
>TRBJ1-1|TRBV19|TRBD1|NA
TGTGCCGGGCGACAGGGAATGAACACTGAAGCTTTCTTT
CAGRQGMNTEAFF
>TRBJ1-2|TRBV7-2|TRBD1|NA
TGTGCCAGCAGCTTAGGTGGAGGGGGCAATGATGGCTACACCTTC
CASSLGGGGNDGYTF
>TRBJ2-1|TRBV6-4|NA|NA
TGTGCCAGCAGTGACTGGGGGGAAACCGGGGAACAGTTCTTC
CASSDWGETGEQFF
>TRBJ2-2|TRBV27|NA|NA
TGTGCCAGCAGTTGGCAGCGCCACACCGGGGAGCTGTTTTTT
CASSWQRHTGELFF
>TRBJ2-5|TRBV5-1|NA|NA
TGCGCCAGCAGCTCCCAGGGTAGGGAGACCCAGTACTTC
CASSSQGRETQYF
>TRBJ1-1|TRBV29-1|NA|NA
TGCAGCGCCGTCGCGCAGGCGAACACTGAAGCTTTCTTT
CSAVAQANTEAFF
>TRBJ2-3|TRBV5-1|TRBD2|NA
TGCGCCAGCAGCTTGGAGCCGGGACTAGCGACGGATACGCAGTATTTT
CASSLEPGLATDTQYF
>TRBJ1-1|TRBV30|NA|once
TGTGCCTGGTACCCCCTTCAGGGTTCTAACACTGAAGCTTTCTTT
CAWYPLQGSNTEAFF
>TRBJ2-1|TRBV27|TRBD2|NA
TGTGCCAGCAGTCTAACTAGCGGGAGGTTCTATGAGCAGTTCTTC
CASSLTSGRFYEQFF
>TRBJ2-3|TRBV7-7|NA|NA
TGTGCCAGCAGCCCTGGGACAAACCCCACAGATACGCAGTATTTT
CASSPGTNPTDTQYF
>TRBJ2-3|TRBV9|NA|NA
TGTGCCAGCAGCGTATTTATCACAGATACGCAGTATTTT
CASSVFITDTQYF
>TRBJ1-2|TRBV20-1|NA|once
TGCAGTGCTCATAACAGCTATGGCTACACCTTC
CSAHNSYGYTF
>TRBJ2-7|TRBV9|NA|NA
TGTGCCAGCAGCGTAGGAGCAGGGGAGCAGTACTTC
CASSVGAGEQYF
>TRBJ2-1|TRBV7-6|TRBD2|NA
TGTGCCAGCAGCTCAGAAGCGGGAAGCTACAATGAGCAGTTCTTC
CASSSEAGSYNEQFF
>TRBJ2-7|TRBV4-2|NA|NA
TGTGCCAGCAGCCAAAGACAGTCCGCCTACGAGCAGTACTTC
CASSQRQSAYEQYF
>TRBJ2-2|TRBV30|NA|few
TGTGCCTGGAGTGTGTTGGAGAACGGGGAGCTGTTTTTT
CAWSVLENGELFF
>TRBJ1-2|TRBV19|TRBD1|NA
TGTGCCAGTCGGCGACAGGGGTATGGCTACACCTTC
CASRRQGYGYTF
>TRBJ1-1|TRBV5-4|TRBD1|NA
TGTGCCAGCAGCCGGGACAGAAACACTGAAGCTTTCTTT
CASSRDRNTEAFF
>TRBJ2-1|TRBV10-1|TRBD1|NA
TGCGCCAGCAGCACGGGACAGAGTAATGAGCAGTTCTTC
CASSTGQSNEQFF
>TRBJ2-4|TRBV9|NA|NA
TGTGCCAGCAGCGCCCAAGCTTGGGGACAGCCCCTCCGGGACTTCCTAGCCAAAAACATTCAGTACTTC
CASSAQAWGQPLRDFLAKNIQYF
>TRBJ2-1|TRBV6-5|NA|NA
TGTGCCAGCAGTTACTACACAGGGAGCTCCTACAATGAGCAGTTCTTC
CASSYYTGSSYNEQFF
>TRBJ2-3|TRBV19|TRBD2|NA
TGTGCCAGTAGTGATAGCGGGAGTGGGACAGATACGCAGTATTTT
CASSDSGSGTDTQYF
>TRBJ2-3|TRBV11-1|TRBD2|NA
TGTGCCAGCAGCCTCGGGACTAGCGGGTCAGATACGCAGTATTTT
CASSLGTSGSDTQYF
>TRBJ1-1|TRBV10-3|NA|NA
TGTGCCATCAGACCCCCGGGAGCCACTGAAGCTTTCTTT
CAIRPPGATEAFF
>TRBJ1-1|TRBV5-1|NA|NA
TGCGCCAGCAGCTTGGGGCACGGAGGCACTGAAGCTTTCTTT
CASSLGHGGTEAFF
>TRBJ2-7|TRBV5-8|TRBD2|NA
TGTGCCAGCAGCCGAGCCTGGCTAGCGGGCCACGAGCAGTACTTC
CASSRAWLAGHEQYF
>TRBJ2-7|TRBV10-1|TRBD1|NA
TGCGCCAGCAGTGCACAGGGGGCTCTGGACGAGCAGTACTTC
CASSAQGALDEQYF
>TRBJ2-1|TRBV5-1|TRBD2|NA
TGCGCCAGCAGCTTGAGTCCAACGGGAGGGTACAATGAGCAGTTCTTC
CASSLSPTGGYNEQFF